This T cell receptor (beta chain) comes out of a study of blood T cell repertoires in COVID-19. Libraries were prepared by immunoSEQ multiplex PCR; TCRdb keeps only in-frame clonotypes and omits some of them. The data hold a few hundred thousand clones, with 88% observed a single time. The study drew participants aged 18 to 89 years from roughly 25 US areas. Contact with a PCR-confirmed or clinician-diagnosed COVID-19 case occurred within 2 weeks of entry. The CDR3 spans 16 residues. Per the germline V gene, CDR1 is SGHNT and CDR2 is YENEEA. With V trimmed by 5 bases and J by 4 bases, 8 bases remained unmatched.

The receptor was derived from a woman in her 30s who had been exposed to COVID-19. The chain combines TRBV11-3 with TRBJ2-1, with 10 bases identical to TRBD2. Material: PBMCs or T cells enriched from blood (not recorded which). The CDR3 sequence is CASSRPGLAEYNEQFF. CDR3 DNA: TGTGCCAGCAGCCGCCCTGGACTAGCGGAGTACAATGAGCAGTTCTTC.